This T cell receptor beta chain was sequenced during a study of T cell responses to AZD1222 COVID-19 vaccine. Study-wide results and caveats: Seropositivity was recorded at baseline in only 6 or 7 AZD1222 recipients. In the spike-specific TCR repertoire, nearly half reportedly target unmutated variant regions. In all cases, repertoires were sampled only after the peak T cell response.

The data were produced by immunoSEQ multiplex PCR, yet TCRdb's version contains in-frame clones alone and is incomplete. The repertoire holds 150,000 or so clones, more than 75% seen once, with approximately 4% in the top ten. Regarding this clone: What it binds is not known.

Germline V lookup: CDR1 SGHRS, CDR2 YFSETQ. After removal of 0 bases from V and 0 bases from J, the junction contained 2 bases not matched to a gene. The CDR3 runs 16 residues. The sample in question was peripheral blood, obtained on day 0 of MenACWY control vaccination. This sequence originates from an adult in good health. The V gene is TRBV5-1, the J gene TRBJ2-3; 9 bases agree with TRBD2. The CDR3 loop reads CASSLVAGVSTDTQYF. The DNA of the CDR3 is TGCGCCAGCAGCTTGGTAGCGGGGGTTAGCACAGATACGCAGTATTTT.